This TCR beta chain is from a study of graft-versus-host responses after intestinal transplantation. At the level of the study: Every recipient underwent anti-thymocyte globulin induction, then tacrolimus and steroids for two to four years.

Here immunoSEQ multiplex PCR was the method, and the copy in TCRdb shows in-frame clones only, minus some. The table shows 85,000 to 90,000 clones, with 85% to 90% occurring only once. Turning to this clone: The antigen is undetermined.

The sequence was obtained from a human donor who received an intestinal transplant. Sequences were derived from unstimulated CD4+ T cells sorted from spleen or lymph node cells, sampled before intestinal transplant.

The CDR3 region is CASSERLPRRETQYF. The CDR3 coding sequence is TGTGCCAGCAGTGAACGTCTACCCAGGCGAGAGACCCAGTACTTC. The rearrangement uses TRBV6-1 and TRBJ2-5; D not resolved. Trimming left V 2 bases short and J 4 bases short, with 14 bases between. This CDR3 has 15 amino acids. Germline assignment: CDR1 MNHNS and CDR2 SASEGT.